The clone carrying this T cell receptor beta chain has just one count. Its antigen is unidentified. Compared with germline, one end of the junction differs, possibly owing to a read error. The entry originates in a study of T cell responses to AZD1222 COVID-19 vaccine. Findings of the study overall: Spike-specific TCRs gained breadth and depth after people received two AZD1222 doses. Across the whole spike, CD4 TCRs peaked at regions 160-218 and 743-854. Close to half of spike-specific TCRs reportedly recognize unmutated variant regions.

CDR3 length equals 15 residues. CDR1 is KGHDR, CDR2 SFDVKD, per germline. Produced via immunoSEQ multiplex PCR; TCRdb's table is partial and in-frame only. Of about 100,000 clones listed, about 89% are singletons. The chain uses TRBV24-1 and TRBJ2-7; a weak D match, TRBD1 (5 bases). The sequencing used peripheral blood, collected 28 days after the second dose of the MenACWY control vaccine. The sequence came from an adult who received the MenACWY meningococcal vaccine as a control. CDR3 protein: CATSDSKGIFYEQYF. CDR3 bases: TGTGCCACCAGCGATTCGAAGGGGATATTCTACGAGCAGTACTTC.